The 14 T cell receptor beta chains reported below all come from one sample, sequenced in a study of kidney transplant recipient with SARS-CoV-2 infection. TCRdb re-derived calls from the reads in MiXCR, one entry per CDR3 protein. This repertoire shows roughly 230,000 distinct CDR3 sequences, more than 25% found once; its top ten account for roughly 7%. Sequenced here: a blood sample, sampled at baseline and between days 110 and 120 from a kidney transplant recipient. The receptor source for this set is a male patient younger than 45 who had COVID-19 and was a kidney transplant recipient. The graft donor may be the source of some T cells.

In this sample, this clonotype turned up many times. The chain uses TRBV11-2 and TRBJ1-2; D not certain. This CDR3 has 17 amino acids. V lost 5 bases and J lost 4, with 23 bases in between. CDR1 SGHAT and CDR2 FQNNGV come from the germline V gene. The CDR3 loop reads CASSATKTSRKTYGYTF. CDR3 nucleotides: TGTGCCAGCAGCGCAACTAAAACAAGCAGAAAGACCTATGGCTACACCTTC.

This clonotype came up many times. V and J are TRBV9 and TRBJ2-6; 10 bases fit TRBD1. In germline, CDR1 is SGDLS, CDR2 YYNGEE. V shed 3 bases, J shed 5 bases, and the junction held 5 bases outside the gene matches. CDR3 length: 16 residues. CDR3 protein: CASSGTGGGRANVLTF. Here the CDR3 DNA reads TGTGCCAGCAGCGGGACAGGGGGAGGTAGGGCCAACGTCCTGACTTTC.

This clonotype has a count of ten or more. The gene calls are TRBV7-9 and TRBJ2-2; possibly TRBD1 or TRBD2 for D (5 bases each). Trimming stripped 3 bases from V and 5 bases from J, with 13 bases between. Per the germline V gene, CDR1 is SEHNR and CDR2 is FQNEAQ (reference sequence). The CDR3 totals 15 residues. The CDR3 coding sequence is TGTGCCAGCAGCTTCCTTGGGACGGGAACCGGGGAGCTGTTTTTT. Translated, it gives CASSFLGTGTGELFF.

As concerns this clonotype: A read error may be the cause here, since a much bigger clone is one base away. J is TRBJ1-1 and V is TRBV2, with a possible D match to TRBD1 (5 bases). CDR3 length: 14 residues. Trimming stripped 6 bases from V and 8 bases from J, with 19 bases between. Germline V gene sequence: CDR1 SNHLY, CDR2 FYNNEI. The CDR3 nucleotides read TGTGCCAGCAGCTGGGGACCCCAACTTGGGGAAGCTTTCTTT. Its protein is CASSWGPQLGEAFF.

At least ten counts were recorded for this clonotype. The CDR3 DNA is TGTGCCAGCAGTTGGTGGGAAGGTGGGAGAAAGACCTATGGCTACACCTTC. This encodes CASSWWEGGRKTYGYTF. The chain combines TRBV6-6 with TRBJ1-2; D unresolved. Per the germline V gene, CDR1 is MNHNY and CDR2 is SVGAGI (reference sequence). The CDR3 extends over 17 amino acids. The V gene lost 4 bases and the J gene lost 4 bases, with 22 bases spanning the gap.

In this sample, this clonotype turned up many times. This chain uses TRBV3-1 with TRBJ1-3; D is undetermined. The CDR3 covers 11 residues. V lost 1 base and J lost 5, with 0 bases in between. Germline values: CDR1 LGHDT, CDR2 YNNKEL (reference sequence). CDR3 DNA: TGTGCCAGCAGCCAAGGAAACACCATATATTTT. As protein: CASSQGNTIYF.

This clonotype was seen many times. The chain combines TRBV29-1 with TRBJ2-2; 7 nucleotides line up with TRBD2. Germline assignment: CDR1 SQVTM and CDR2 ANQGSEA. There are 16 residues in the CDR3. Germline trimming cut 1 base from V and 0 bases from J; bases unmatched to any gene: 5. For the CDR3, the DNA is TGCAGCGTTGAAGTGGCTAGCGGAGCGAACACCGGGGAGCTGTTTTTT. It translates to CSVEVASGANTGELFF.

This clonotype came up many times. CDR3 in amino acids: CASLLNVSRKTYGYTF. The CDR3 bases are TGTGCCAGCCTACTGAATGTCTCGCGAAAGACCTATGGCTACACCTTC. The rearrangement links TRBV5-5 to TRBJ1-2; no clear D gene. This CDR3 region has 16 residues. V was clipped by 7 bases and J by 4 bases, with 23 bases between them. Germline lookup yields CDR1 SGHKS and CDR2 YYEKEE (reference sequence).

On this clonotype: A read error may be the cause here, since a much bigger clone is one base away. The chain combines TRBV4-1 with TRBJ1-2; TRBD1 matches at 9 bases. Germline values: CDR1 MGHRA, CDR2 YSYEKL. Trimming took 4 bases from V and 7 from J; bases not matched to a gene: 10. This CDR3 is built from 15 residues. CDR3 amino acids: CASSRDEQGARGYTF. DNA of the CDR3: TGCGCCAGCAGCCGAGATGAACAGGGGGCTCGTGGCTACACCTTC.

Remarks on this clonotype: With a much larger clone just one base away, this may be a read error. The V call is TRBV7-9, the J call TRBJ2-1; TRBD2 matches at 10 bases. Germline V gene sequence: CDR1 SEHNR, CDR2 FQNEAQ (reference sequence). The CDR3 runs 17 residues. The CDR3: CANSSSSGSHLYNEQFF. CDR3 nucleotides: TGTGCCAACAGCTCCTCTAGCGGGAGTCACCTTTACAATGAGCAGTTCTTC.

In its sample, this clonotype was seen a few times. V and J are TRBV9 and TRBJ1-1; D gene uncertain. The germline V gene has CDR1 SGDLS and CDR2 YYNGEE. V dropped 0 bases and J dropped 7 bases, with 16 bases sitting between them. This CDR3 region has 15 residues. CDR3 sequence reads: CASSVAGGFQVEAFF. The CDR3, as DNA: TGTGCCAGCAGCGTAGCTGGAGGATTTCAGGTTGAAGCTTTCTTT.

This clonotype was seen at least ten times. V usage is TRBV24-1 and J usage is TRBJ2-2; TRBD1 is a possible D gene (5 bases). This CDR3 is 16 amino acids long. Germline V gene lookup returns CDR1 KGHDR and CDR2 SFDVKD. V was cut by 4 bases and J by 0 bases, with 11 bases left in between. For the CDR3, the DNA is TGTGCCACCAGTGACGTTAGGGGCGCGAACACCGGGGAGCTGTTTTTT. It yields the protein CATSDVRGANTGELFF.

The table lists this clonotype with many counts. The chain combines TRBV3-1 with TRBJ1-1; a possible D gene is TRBD1 (5 bases). The CDR3 totals 14 residues. Germline V gives CDR1 LGHDT, CDR2 YNNKEL (reference sequence). The V gene lost 4 bases and the J gene lost 0 bases, with 9 bases spanning the gap. The CDR3, as DNA: TGTGCCAGCAGCCTCAGGGACCTGAACACTGAAGCTTTCTTT. It specifies CASSLRDLNTEAFF.

This clonotype has ten or more counts. The chain has TRBV5-1 and TRBJ2-7; 8 nucleotides align to TRBD2. From germline, CDR1 is SGHRS and CDR2 YFSETQ. V shed 4 bases, J shed 5 bases, and the junction held 5 bases outside the gene matches. The length of the CDR3 is 13 residues. The CDR3 DNA follows: TGCGCCAGCAGCGCGACTAGCGCGGACGAGCAGTACTTC. Translated: CASSATSADEQYF.